This T cell receptor beta chain was captured in a study of shared clonotypes between healthy human individuals. At the level of the study: Aged between 18 and 49, the donors were two women and a few men. Regarding the study as a whole: Naive subsets typically showed greater estimated richness than memory subsets. Generation probability values for non-shared clonotypes were lower than those for clonotypes shared by all four donors.

The assay used deep level. Sequenced by immunoSEQ multiplex PCR; TCRdb stores in-frame clones only, minus some. The sample yields around 1.1 million clones, 60% to 80% seen once. This clone was recorded a few times. Its antigen is not known. The sequencing sample was made of memory CD4+ T cells from PBMCs. Subset specified: CD45RA-negative fraction. This TCR was recovered from a man aged 18 to 30 in good health. Some clones in this sample may be carry-over from other donors' samples.

The CDR3 is CASSLGQSREQYF. In DNA form, the CDR3 reads TGTGCCAGCAGCCTCGGACAGAGTCGCGAGCAGTACTTC. The chain is built from TRBV5-8 and TRBJ2-7; a possible D gene is TRBD1 (6 bases). V was clipped by 4 bases and J by 6 bases, with 14 bases between them. The CDR3 totals 13 residues. Germline CDR1 SGHTS, CDR2 YDEGEE.